This T cell receptor (beta chain) was recorded in a study of early T cells in non-severe SARS-CoV-2 infection. Whole-study context: Bulk RNA from unsorted whole blood was sequenced; chains were unpaired.

The CDR3 runs to 11 residues. Trimming took 5 bases from V and 4 from J, leaving 7 bases between them. Germline CDR1 is SQVTM and CDR2 is ANQGSEA. Attached unique molecular identifiers marked individual cDNA molecules. TCRdb re-analysed the 5' RACE reads in MiXCR, keeping a single row per CDR3 protein. The sample has about 55,000 distinct CDR3 sequences, around 14% seen once. The clonotype comes from an adult who was a healthcare worker with PCR-confirmed SARS-CoV-2 infection or an uninfected control (not recorded which). Sequencing was performed on whole blood, taken at baseline. The chain recombines TRBV29-1 with TRBJ2-3; D is unresolved. The CDR3 coding sequence is TGCAGCGTTATAGCCCCAGATACGCAGTATTTT. The encoded protein is CSVIAPDTQYF.